This entry lists 4 T cell receptor beta chains sequenced from one sample in a study of T cell clonotyping in hematopoietic cell transplantation. Clones were read by immunoSEQ multiplex PCR, and TCRdb kept only the in-frame ones, dropping some. The sample has about 80,000 clones, 90% to 97% seen once. Time point described: recipient sample about 28 days before transplant, after cytoreduction. Sample: peripheral blood mononuclear cells, taken before stem cell transplant. The receptor set was obtained from a woman aged 45-59 years with acute myeloid leukemia. Some clones in this sample may be carry-over from other donors' samples.

The chain has TRBV2 and TRBJ2-7, with 8 positions matching TRBD1. V shed 10 bases and J 0 bases; nucleotides not matched to a gene: 8. The CDR3 covers 14 residues. CDR1 and CDR2 from the germline V gene are SNHLY and FYNNEI. DNA for the CDR3: TGTGCCACTTCGGACAGGGCCAGCTCCTACGAGCAGTACTTC. It yields the protein CATSDRASSYEQYF.

The chain carries TRBV28 and TRBJ1-4; 9 bases agree with TRBD1. CDR1 MDHEN and CDR2 SYDVKM come from the germline V gene. This CDR3 region has 18 residues. V lost 3 bases to trimming and J lost 0 bases; unmatched junction nucleotides: 8. The CDR3 sequence is CASSLTRRQGATNEKLFF. The CDR3 DNA reads as TGTGCCAGCAGTTTGACGAGAAGACAGGGGGCAACTAATGAAAAACTGTTTTTT.

The chain couples TRBV7-9 to TRBJ2-2; 12 positions match TRBD1. Germline V CDR1 and CDR2: SEHNR, FQNEAQ (reference sequence). V shed 0 bases and J 2 bases; nucleotides not matched to a gene: 1. The length of the CDR3 is 17 residues. Here the CDR3 reads CASSLAGQGANTGELFF. DNA for the CDR3: TGTGCCAGCAGCTTAGCGGGACAGGGGGCTAACACCGGGGAGCTGTTTTTT.

The chain joins TRBV30 to TRBJ1-4, with 7 positions matching TRBD1. V was clipped by 4 bases and J by 7 bases; unmatched bases: 9. CDR1 is GTSNPN, CDR2 SVGIG, per germline (reference sequence). The CDR3 totals 14 residues. CDR3 nucleotide sequence: TGTGCCTGGATTGGTAGGGGGCGGGGTGAAAAACTGTTTTTT. It encodes CAWIGRGRGEKLFF.